This T cell receptor (beta chain) derives from a study of cytomegalovirus exposure and HLA in healthy donors. Looking at the study overall: Some 80 million unique TCRs from HLA-typed donors were held in an early data release. Findings and caveats of the study: Productive rates of about 87% or about 30% were seen for most TCR beta V segments in an earlier analysis. CMV antigen specificity of three CMV-associated chains was confirmed in vitro.

Trimming cost V 2 bases and J 2 bases; bases outside gene matches: 10. The germline V gene has CDR1 LNHDA and CDR2 SQIVND (reference sequence). The CDR3 contains 18 residues. In regard to this clone: Its cognate antigen is unknown.

The PCR made use of 60 Vbeta and 13 Jbeta primers. Generated by immunoSEQ multiplex PCR, the TCRdb table keeps only in-frame clones and is missing some. The sample includes around 180,000 clones, 70% to 85% seen only once; the top ten take 4.8%. Sequenced: PBMCs. This TCR was recovered from a man between 18 and 35 years old in good health and CMV-seronegative. The chain is built from TRBV19 and TRBJ2-4; TRBD1 matches at 9 bases. CDR3 loop: CASSILGQGSSSKNIQYF. The CDR3 nucleotides are TGTGCCAGTAGTATACTAGGACAGGGGTCGAGCTCCAAAAACATTCAGTACTTC.